This entry lists 8 T cell receptor beta chains sequenced from one sample in a study of cytomegalovirus exposure and HLA in healthy donors. The PCR contained 60 Vbeta and 13 Jbeta primers. Method: immunoSEQ multiplex PCR; TCRdb's copy keeps in-frame clones and lacks some. This sample has around 200,000 clones, with about four fifths found just once. The sample taken for sequencing was PBMCs. These receptors originate from a woman between 45 and 60 years old in good health and CMV-seropositive.

The chain joins TRBV18 to TRBJ1-5; TRBD1 matches at 7 bases. With V trimmed by 3 bases and J by 0 bases, 5 bases remained unmatched. The CDR3 is made up of 16 amino acids. Looked up from germline, CDR1 is KGHSH and CDR2 is LQKENI. The CDR3 sequence is CASSPFDRDSNQPQHF. The CDR3 DNA sequence: TGTGCCAGCTCACCCTTTGACAGGGATAGCAATCAGCCCCAGCATTTT.

DNA of the CDR3: TGTGCCAGCAGCCTAGACAGTTCGGGTGGCTACACCTTC. Translating it yields CASSLDSSGGYTF. This rearrangement joins TRBV6-5 to TRBJ1-2, with a possible D match to TRBD1 (5 bases). V was shortened by 6 bases and J by 7 bases, with 15 bases between the two germline ends. Germline V gene lookup returns CDR1 MNHEY and CDR2 SVGAGI. This CDR3 comprises 13 residues.

The rearrangement uses TRBV28 and TRBJ2-5, with TRBD1 identical over 9 bases. Germline V gene sequence: CDR1 MDHEN, CDR2 SYDVKM. The CDR3 has 15 residues. With 7 bases clipped from V and 4 bases from J, the junction kept 10 bases outside the gene matches. CDR3 region: CASIGGTGTGETQYF. As DNA, the CDR3 is TGTGCCAGCATCGGGGGGACAGGGACGGGAGAGACCCAGTACTTC. The full variable domain, in which reference TRBV28 and TRBJ2-5 provide the parts outside the CDR3, is DVKVTQSSRYLVKRTGEKVFLECVQDMDHENMFWYRQDPGLGLRLIYFSYDVKMKEKGDIPEGYSVSREKKERFSLILESASTNQTSMYLCASIGGTGTGETQYFGPGTRLLVL.

The chain combines TRBV30 with TRBJ2-6, with a tentative D call TRBD1 (5 bases). The CDR3 runs to 15 residues. Germline V gene data show CDR1 as GTSNPN and CDR2 as SVGIG (reference sequence). V dropped 3 bases and J dropped 2 bases, with 11 bases sitting between them. The CDR3 reads CAWRPGFAGANVLTF. As DNA, the CDR3 is TGTGCCTGGAGGCCAGGGTTTGCTGGGGCCAACGTCCTGACTTTC.

This clone came up a few times. The gene calls are TRBV28 and TRBJ1-4; D is perhaps TRBD1 (6 bases). The CDR3 is made up of 14 amino acids. V was trimmed by 4 bases and J by 8 bases, leaving 14 bases between them. Germline CDR1 and CDR2: MDHEN and SYDVKM. The CDR3 nucleotides are TGTGCCAGCAGTTATCGCAGGGGAGACGAAAAACTGTTTTTT. Its protein is CASSYRRGDEKLFF.

V and J are TRBV13 and TRBJ1-3, with TRBD1 as a possible D gene (5 bases). Looked up from germline, CDR1 is PRHDT and CDR2 is FYEKMQ (reference sequence). Trimming pared 5 bases from V and 1 base from J, leaving 18 bases between. CDR3 length equals 17 residues. For the CDR3, the DNA is TGTGCCAGCAGCACCCGGACCGCAGGGCAATCTGGAAACACCATATATTTT. Its translation: CASSTRTAGQSGNTIYF.

The DNA for the CDR3 is TGTGCCAGTAACATACAGGGCGCTAATGAAAAACTGTTTTTT. It yields the protein CASNIQGANEKLFF. The chain carries TRBV19 and TRBJ1-4; D might be TRBD1 (6 bases). Germline CDR1 LNHDA, CDR2 SQIVND (reference sequence). Trimming removed 7 bases at V and 3 bases at J, with 12 bases between. The CDR3 totals 14 residues.

There are a few counts of this clone. At one of its ends the junction is not consistent with the germline gene, which may arise from a read error. V is TRBV7-9 and J is TRBJ2-2; possibly TRBD1 for D (5 bases). Per germline, CDR1 SEHNR and CDR2 FQNEAQ (reference sequence). This CDR3 contains 12 residues. The CDR3 DNA follows: TGTTCCAGCAGCTTCCAGGGCGGGGAGCTGTTTTTT. It translates to CSSSFQGGELFF.